Listed below are T cell receptor beta chains from one sample, sequenced in a study of neurological immune-mediated disorders. TCRdb analysed the 5' RACE reads with MiXCR anew, one entry per CDR3 protein. Found here are roughly 20,000 distinct CDR3 sequences, 17% of them singletons; the top ten hold less than 8.5%. Sequenced material: CD8+ T cells from blood. These receptors were obtained from a woman aged 18-35 years with multiple sclerosis. Each CDR3 is given with its conserved first and last residue. The order of the fields is clone size, V gene, J gene, D gene, CDR3 DNA, CDR3 protein. The D gene is left open where the match is weak. A row's size may be missing; if present it is once, few, many or a size class.

>medium-sized|TRBV29-1|TRBJ1-3|.
TGCAGCGTGGAGGGAGGGGAGACTGGAAACACCATATATTTT
CSVEGGETGNTIYF
>many|TRBV12-3/TRBV12-4|TRBJ2-1|.
TGTGCCAGCAGTTCGTCCGGGGCCGGGTGGAGCAATGAGCAGTTCTTC
CASSSSGAGWSNEQFF
>.|TRBV5-1|TRBJ1-1|TRBD1
TGCGCCAGCACCCAGGGGGGCGTAATGAACACTGAAGCTTTCTTT
CASTQGGVMNTEAFF
>medium-sized|TRBV10-3|TRBJ1-6|.
TGTGCCATCAGTGAGTGGGGGAGGGGTAATTCACCCCTCCACTTT
CAISEWGRGNSPLHF
>medium-sized|TRBV7-9|TRBJ1-2|.
TGTGCCAGCAGCTTATCCGGGATTGAAAACTATGGCTACACCTTC
CASSLSGIENYGYTF
>.|TRBV21-1|TRBJ1-4|.
TGTGCCAGCAGCAAAGGCCGCGGGTCACCTAATGAAAAACTGTTTTTT
CASSKGRGSPNEKLFF
>few|TRBV28|TRBJ2-7|.
TGTGCCAGCAGTTCGGACTGGGCGAGCTCCTACGAGCAGTACTTC
CASSSDWASSYEQYF
>few|TRBV6-6|TRBJ1-1|.
TGTGCCAGCAGTTACGCCAGTTATGCTGAAGCTTTCTTT
CASSYASYAEAFF
>many|TRBV27|TRBJ2-3|TRBD1
TGTGCCAGCAGCACGTGGACAGGGCTCACAGATACGCAGTATTTT
CASSTWTGLTDTQYF
>many|TRBV6-1|TRBJ2-5|TRBD1
TGTGCCAGCAGTGAAGAAACAGGGGGCTTTGAGACCCAGTACTTC
CASSEETGGFETQYF
>many|TRBV15|TRBJ1-4|.
TGTGCCACCAGCAACCAGCAGGGTCGGGGTAATGAAAAACTGTTTTTT
CATSNQQGRGNEKLFF
>.|TRBV27|TRBJ2-3|.
TGTGCCAGCAGTGGAAGCAGCACAGATACGCAGTATTTT
CASSGSSTDTQYF
>.|TRBV10-2|TRBJ2-1|TRBD2
TGCGCCAGCAGTGGTCCTAGCGGAATCTACAATGAGCAGTTCTTC
CASSGPSGIYNEQFF
>.|TRBV5-1|TRBJ1-1|TRBD1
TGCGCCAGCAGCTGGGAGGGGGCGCTCACTGAAGCTTTCTTT
CASSWEGALTEAFF
>many|TRBV4-1|TRBJ2-7|.
TGCGCCAGCAGCCAAGTGTGGGCGTACGAGCAGTACTTC
CASSQVWAYEQYF
>.|TRBV27|TRBJ2-3|TRBD2
TGTGCCAGCAGGCGGACCTACAACAGCGGGAGGGGTGTCACAGATACGCAGTATTTT
CASRRTYNSGRGVTDTQYF
>medium-sized|TRBV27|TRBJ1-1|.
TGTGCCAGCAGTTTAGTCCCAATAGGAACCACTGAAGCTTTCTTT
CASSLVPIGTTEAFF
>many|TRBV6-5|TRBJ2-5|.
TGTGCCAGCAGTTACTCGGGGGGAGAAGAGACCCAGTACTTC
CASSYSGGEETQYF
>many|TRBV20-1|TRBJ2-5|.
TGCAGTGCTAGAGATTGGGGGGACCAAGAGACCCAGTACTTC
CSARDWGDQETQYF
>medium-sized|TRBV5-1|TRBJ2-7|.
TGCGCCAGCAGCTTGCGCCCCTCGGGGGGCGATTATTACGAGCAGTACTTC
CASSLRPSGGDYYEQYF
>many|TRBV12-3/TRBV12-4|TRBJ1-1|.
TGTGCCAGCAGTTTGGAGACAGCCATGAACACTGAAGCTTTCTTT
CASSLETAMNTEAFF
>many|TRBV20-1|TRBJ2-1|TRBD2
TGCAGTGCTAGAGATCCGGGGAGCGGGGGAACCTACAATGAGCAGTTCTTC
CSARDPGSGGTYNEQFF
>many|TRBV27|TRBJ2-4|.
TGTGCCAGCAGTTTCGAACGAGCAAACATTCAGTACTTC
CASSFERANIQYF
>many|TRBV5-8|TRBJ2-7|.
TGTGCGGGCAGCAGCTTTATCATCCAGGGAACATCCTACGAGCAGTACTTC
CAGSSFIIQGTSYEQYF
>many|TRBV11-3|TRBJ2-2|.
TGTGCCAGCAGCTGGGGCGGGGCCGGGGAGCTGTTTTTT
CASSWGGAGELFF
>many|TRBV4-3|TRBJ2-3|.
TGCGCCAGCAGCCAAGACCCGCGCACCGGAGTAGATACGCAGTATTTT
CASSQDPRTGVDTQYF
>few|TRBV4-3|TRBJ1-3|.
TGCGCCAGCAGCCAAGACAGGGCCTCTGGAAACACCATATATTTT
CASSQDRASGNTIYF
>medium-sized|TRBV28|TRBJ2-3|.
TGTGCCAGCAGTGTCGGTAGCACAGATACGCAGTATTTT
CASSVGSTDTQYF
>many|TRBV20-1|TRBJ2-7|.
TGCAGTGCTGAGGAGACAGGCGGGCCCTACGAGCAGTACTTC
CSAEETGGPYEQYF
>.|TRBV6-2/TRBV6-3|TRBJ2-1|.
TGTGCCCTTGGTAGAGAATGGGATGAGCAGTTCTTC
CALGREWDEQFF
>many|TRBV6-2/TRBV6-3|TRBJ1-4|.
TGTGCCAGCAGTTACTTCCCGGCTAATGAAAAACTGTTTTTT
CASSYFPANEKLFF
>many|TRBV7-6|TRBJ2-5|.
TGTGCCAGCAGCTTAGTTTACGGTCAAGAGACCCAGTACTTC
CASSLVYGQETQYF
>.|TRBV7-8|TRBJ1-3|.
.
CASSFYICSASAGSSGNTIYF
>many|TRBV3-1|TRBJ1-2|.
TGTGCCAGCAGCCAAGGGAGCGGAACAGGGCCTAACCCATATTATGGCTACACCTTC
CASSQGSGTGPNPYYGYTF
>.|TRBV20-1|TRBJ2-5|TRBD2
TGCAGTGCAGCTCGGACTAGCGGGAGGGAGGGAGAGACCCAGTACTTC
CSAARTSGREGETQYF
>many|TRBV20-1|TRBJ2-7|TRBD1
TGCAGTGCGAGTGCCGGGACAGGGGGCTACGAGCAGTACTTC
CSASAGTGGYEQYF
>many|TRBV11-2|TRBJ2-6|TRBD2
TGTGCCAGCAGCTTAGATCGGGGGGTAGGGGATCCCATTTCTGGGGCCAACGTCCTGACTTTC
CASSLDRGVGDPISGANVLTF
>many|TRBV7-9|TRBJ1-3|.
TGTGCCAGCAGCTTAGGGACTGCTGGAAACACCATATATTTT
CASSLGTAGNTIYF
>many|TRBV12-3/TRBV12-4|TRBJ2-1|.
TGTGCCAGCAGTCCGACTGGCTACAATGAGCAGTTCTTC
CASSPTGYNEQFF
>medium-sized|TRBV2|TRBJ1-1|TRBD1
TGTGCCAGCAGCGAGGGGGCAAGGACTGAAGCTTTCTTT
CASSEGARTEAFF
>many|TRBV27|TRBJ1-2|.
TGTGCCAGCAGTTTATCGGGGAAATCCTATGGCTACACCTTC
CASSLSGKSYGYTF
>many|TRBV6-4|TRBJ2-1|TRBD2
TGTGCCAGCAGTGACTTAGCGGGGGGCTCCTACAATGAGCAGTTCTTC
CASSDLAGGSYNEQFF
>few|TRBV12-5|TRBJ2-5|TRBD2
TGTGCTAGTGGTTTGGTAGTGGTAGCGGGAGGGCCCGGGGAGACCCAGTACTTC
CASGLVVVAGGPGETQYF
>medium-sized|TRBV27|TRBJ1-1|.
TGTGCCACCAAGTGGTCTCCCGAACGATCTGACACTGAAGCTTTCTTT
CATKWSPERSDTEAFF
>many|TRBV7-9|TRBJ1-1|.
TGTGCCAGCACCCCCCCGACGATGAACACTGAAGCTTTCTTT
CASTPPTMNTEAFF
>.|TRBV12-3/TRBV12-4|TRBJ1-6|.
TGTGCCAGCAGTTTAACAGGGCAGGGTTCACCCCTCCACTTT
CASSLTGQGSPLHF